The 19 T cell receptor beta chains listed next were all sequenced from one sample in a study of blood T cell repertoires in COVID-19. Only in-frame clones appear in the TCRdb table, and some are missing; sequencing was by immunoSEQ multiplex PCR. The sample records roughly 670,000 clones, over 80% being singletons. Sequencing was performed on peripheral blood. The receptor set was obtained from a woman aged 18 to 35 with acute or convalescent COVID-19.

This clone was seen once. The chain uses TRBV23-1 and TRBJ2-2; 12 bases align to TRBD2. TRBV23-1 is placed among ORFs of uncertain function. V shed 6 bases and J 2 bases; nucleotides not matched to a gene: 19. This CDR3 is built from 21 residues. CDR3 sequence (DNA): TGCGCCAGCAGGAAGACCCCACTAGCGGGGGGCCCGCCCTTAAACACCGGGGAGCTGTTTTTT. Amino acids: CASRKTPLAGGPPLNTGELFF.

The V and J genes are TRBV6-5 and TRBJ2-4, with D uncertain. The V end was cut by 7 bases, the J end by 1 base, with 11 bases between. This CDR3 has 14 amino acids. Germline V CDR1 and CDR2: MNHEY, SVGAGI. The CDR3 DNA sequence: TGTGCCAGCAAGTCTTCCGCGGCCAAAAACATTCAGTACTTC. Translated: CASKSSAAKNIQYF.

This clone was observed a handful of times. The gene calls are TRBV2 and TRBJ2-3, with unresolved D. This CDR3 comprises 12 residues. Germline V gives CDR1 SNHLY, CDR2 FYNNEI. Deletions cut 7 bases from V and 6 bases from J, with 11 bases between. CDR3 DNA: TGTGCCAGCACCCCTGGTGCGGATACGCAGTATTTT. Amino acids: CASTPGADTQYF.

This sequence joins TRBV6-5 and TRBJ2-1, with 7 positions matching TRBD2. This CDR3 comprises 15 residues. In germline, CDR1 is MNHEY, CDR2 SVGAGI. After removal of 6 bases from V and 5 bases from J, the junction contained 10 bases not matched to a gene. The DNA of the CDR3 is TGTGCCAGCAGATCGGGGGGTAGTATTAACAATGAGCAGTTCTTC. It is translated as CASRSGGSINNEQFF.

The chain uses TRBV11-2 and TRBJ1-1; D remains ambiguous. The CDR3 totals 13 residues. In germline, CDR1 is SGHAT, CDR2 FQNNGV. The V gene lost 4 bases and the J gene lost 1 base, with 7 bases spanning the gap. CDR3 protein: CASSSSGNTEAFF. CDR3 DNA: TGTGCCAGCAGCTCCTCAGGGAACACTGAAGCTTTCTTT.

This clone has only one observation. Other DNA sequences from this sample encode an identical CDR3 as well. V gene TRBV18 combines with J gene TRBJ1-2; D might be TRBD1 (5 bases). The V end was cut by 6 bases, the J end by 1 base, with 12 bases between. Germline CDR1 is KGHSH and CDR2 is LQKENI. This CDR3 spans 14 amino acids. CDR3 sequence: CASSPLQGNYGYTF. CDR3 DNA: TGTGCCAGCTCTCCGTTGCAGGGTAACTATGGCTACACCTTC. Full variable domain (rest looked up from reference TRBV18 and TRBJ1-2): NAGVMQNPRHLVRRRGQEARLRCSPMKGHSHVYWYRQLPEEGLKFMVYLQKENIIDESGMPKERFSAEFPKEGPSILRIQQVVRGDSAAYFCASSPLQGNYGYTFGSGTRLTVV.

V and J are TRBV14 and TRBJ1-1; D unresolved. V was pared by 4 bases and J by 1 base, with 25 bases between. This CDR3 is 19 amino acids long. Germline assignment: CDR1 SGHDN and CDR2 FVKESK. CDR3 DNA: TGTGCCAGCAGCCCCGGGGAGGGTGTGATGGGGAGTTGGAACACTGAAGCTTTCTTT. As protein: CASSPGEGVMGSWNTEAFF.

The chain carries TRBV3-1 (or the pseudogene TRBV3-2) and TRBJ1-2; maybe TRBD1 (6 bases). V dropped 1 base and J dropped 5 bases, with 11 bases sitting between them. In germline, CDR1 is LGHDT, CDR2 YNNKEL (reference sequence). This CDR3 region has 14 residues. As DNA, the CDR3 is TGTGCCAGCAGCCAAGGCGGGGGCGGGTATGGCTACACCTTC. Its protein is CASSQGGGGYGYTF.

The chain uses TRBV5-1 and TRBJ1-2; TRBD1 aligns across 9 bases. CDR1 is SGHRS and CDR2 is YFSETQ in the germline V gene. The CDR3 has 14 residues. Unmatched junction bases numbered 5, after V lost 0 bases and J lost 8 bases. Here the CDR3 DNA reads TGCGCCAGCAGCTTGGGGGACAGGGCAGGCGGCTACACCTTC. This gives the protein CASSLGDRAGGYTF.

V and J are TRBV7-8 and TRBJ1-1; 7 bases agree with TRBD1. The CDR3 is made up of 13 amino acids. From germline, CDR1 is SGHVS and CDR2 FQNEAQ. After removal of 5 bases from V and 10 bases from J, the junction contained 10 bases not matched to a gene. The CDR3 DNA is TGTGCCAGCAGCCAGACAGGGCTTGTTGGAGCTTTCTTT. It yields the protein CASSQTGLVGAFF.

The J gene is TRBJ2-7, the V gene TRBV7-6; D call uncertain. Trimming left V 3 bases short and J 1 base short, with 10 bases between. The CDR3 loop spans 14 amino acids. Germline-derived CDR1 and CDR2 are SGHVS and FNYEAQ. The CDR3 is CASSFSQESYEQYF. The CDR3 region has the DNA TGTGCCAGCAGCTTCAGTCAGGAATCCTACGAGCAGTACTTC.

The chain employs TRBV21-1 and TRBJ2-7; the tabulated D call, TRBD1, remains unverified against the DNA. TRBV21-1 is a documented pseudogene. This CDR3 comprises 15 residues. DNA for the CDR3: TGTGCCAGCAGCAGGGGGACAGTTGCCTCCTACGAGCAGTACTTC. This sequence encodes CASSRGTVASYEQYF.

This sequence joins TRBV19 and TRBJ1-4, with D possibly TRBD1 on 5 matching bases. The V end lost 3 bases, the J end lost 10 bases, and 12 bases lay between the germline ends. Germline V lookup: CDR1 LNHDA, CDR2 SQIVND (reference sequence). The CDR3 consists of 13 residues. The CDR3: CASSMGPLGKLFF. DNA for the CDR3: TGTGCCAGTAGTATGGGGCCCCTAGGAAAACTGTTTTTT. Looking up the rest from reference TRBV19 and TRBJ1-4 gives the full variable domain: DGGITQSPKYLFRKEGQNVTLSCEQNLNHDAMYWYRQDPGQGLRLIYYSQIVNDFQKGDIAEGYSVSREKKESFPLTVTSAQKNPTAFYLCASSMGPLGKLFFGSGTQLSVL.

This clone was recorded a few times. The V gene is TRBV5-8, the J gene TRBJ1-4, with D perhaps matching TRBD1 (5 bases). The germline V gene has CDR1 SGHTS and CDR2 YDEGEE. The CDR3 length is 15 residues. Trimming left V 0 bases short and J 8 bases short, with 14 bases between. CDR3 protein: CASSLGRGGVEKLFF. The CDR3 DNA is TGTGCCAGCAGCTTGGGCCGGGGAGGGGTGGAAAAACTGTTTTTT.

This clone occurred once. The chain uses TRBV9 and TRBJ2-7; 14 nucleotides agree with TRBD2. This CDR3 has 21 amino acids. Per the germline V gene, CDR1 is SGDLS and CDR2 is YYNGEE. V was clipped by 0 bases and J by 0 bases; unmatched bases: 14. CDR3 residues: CASSVGPETSGGARISYEQYF. DNA of the CDR3: TGTGCCAGCAGCGTAGGTCCCGAGACTAGCGGGGGGGCTCGGATCTCCTACGAGCAGTACTTC.

The V call is TRBV11-2, the J call TRBJ1-2; no clear D. Trimming took 1 base from V and 2 from J, leaving 11 bases between them. CDR1 and CDR2 from the germline V gene are SGHAT and FQNNGV. The CDR3 loop spans 15 amino acids. The CDR3, as DNA: TGTGCCAGCAGCTTAGGTCAGAACCTGAACTATGGCTACACCTTC. Amino acids: CASSLGQNLNYGYTF.

The V and J genes are TRBV12-2 and TRBJ1-5. TRBV12-2 corresponds to a pseudogene. CDR3 length equals 16 residues. In DNA, the CDR3 is TGTGCAAGTCGCTTAGGTAGAGGCTATAGCAATCAGCCCCAGCATTTT. Amino acids: CASRLGRGYSNQPQHF.

Points on this clone: The junction and the germline gene differ at one end; a read error may be behind it. This rearrangement joins TRBV19 to TRBJ2-7; the match to TRBD1 covers 8 bases. CDR3 length: 14 residues. Germline CDR1 LNHDA, CDR2 SQIVND (reference sequence). The CDR3 protein is CASSRTGWSARLSF. The CDR3 bases are TGTGCCAGTAGTCGGACAGGGTGGTCCGCACGCCTCTCCTTC.

This chain uses TRBV7-9 with TRBJ2-2; weak D call: TRBD1 (6 bases). Trimming shortened V by 5 bases and J by 4 bases, and 11 bases separated the two germline ends. The CDR3 has 14 amino acids. Germline V gene data show CDR1 as SEHNR and CDR2 as FQNEAQ (reference sequence). The DNA for the CDR3 is TGTGCCAGCAGCCACACAGGGATCACCGGGGAGCTGTTTTTT. Translating it yields CASSHTGITGELFF.